This is a list of T cell receptor beta chains from one sample in a study of blood T cell repertoires in COVID-19. The data were produced by immunoSEQ multiplex PCR, yet TCRdb's version contains in-frame clones alone and is incomplete. The sample has some 80,000 clones, about four fifths seen once. The sample taken for sequencing was peripheral blood. These receptors originate from a man over 45 with acute or convalescent COVID-19. CDR3s include the opening cysteine and the closing phenylalanine or tryptophan. The D gene is left open where the match is weak. A row's size may be missing; if present it is once, few, many or a size class.

17 . TRBD2 TRBJ2-5 TRBV7-2 TGTGCCAGCAGCTACTTTCCGGGACTAGCGGTGGTAGAGACCCAGTACTTC CASSYFPGLAVVETQYF
15 . TRBD1 TRBJ1-6 TRBV2 TGTGCCAGCAGTGGACAGGGGACGTTTGCTTCACCCCTCCACTTT CASSGQGTFASPLHF
14 . . TRBJ2-7 TRBV13 TGTGCCAGCAGCCGACCTGGGGGGTTTTACGAGCAGTACTTC CASSRPGGFYEQYF
15 once TRBD1 TRBJ2-7 TRBV19 TGTGCCAGTAGTGAGGGGGCTCCTACCCCTTTCGAGCAGTACTTC CASSEGAPTPFEQYF
15 . . TRBJ2-7 TRBV4-3 TGCGCCAGCAGCCCGGCCGCGGGACTCTCCTACGAGCAGTACTTC CASSPAAGLSYEQYF
15 . . TRBJ2-2 TRBV7-9 TGTGCCAGCAGCTTGGGAGGCGGAAACACCGGGGAGCTGTTTTTT CASSLGGGNTGELFF
16 . . TRBJ1-1 TRBV19 TGTGCCAGTACCAATAGGGGCCGTATAATGAACACTGAAGCTTTCTTT CASTNRGRIMNTEAFF
17 . TRBD2 TRBJ2-1 TRBV7-2 TGTGCCAGCAGCTTAGAGGGTTCTAGCGGGAGGGCCAGTGAGCAGTTCTTC CASSLEGSSGRASEQFF
16 . TRBD2 TRBJ2-3 TRBV29-1 TGCAGCGCCCCTCCCGGACTAGCGGGAGGCTTAGATACGCAGTATTTT CSAPPGLAGGLDTQYF
17 . . TRBJ2-3 TRBV7-2 TGTGCCAGCAGCCTCAGGGGGCTAGCGGAAGGTGGGGATACGCAGTATTTT CASSLRGLAEGGDTQYF
14 few TRBD1 TRBJ1-1 TRBV18 TGTGCCAGCTCATCCGACAGGGGGAACACTGAAGCTTTCTTT CASSSDRGNTEAFF
14 few . TRBJ2-2 TRBV4-3 TGCGCCAGCAGCCTGGGACATAACACCGGGGAGCTGTTTTTT CASSLGHNTGELFF
14 . TRBD1 TRBJ2-7 TRBV5-4 TGTGCCAGCAGCCGTGGACAGGGGAGGGGCGAGCAGTACTTC CASSRGQGRGEQYF
18 . TRBD2 TRBJ2-1 TRBV6-2/TRBV6-3 TGTGCCAGCAGTCCGGGACTAGCGGGAGGGAGCCTCTACAATGAGCAGTTCTTC CASSPGLAGGSLYNEQFF
15 . TRBD1 TRBJ2-7 TRBV27 TGTGCCAGCAGTTTATCTTGGACAGGGGCCTACGAGCAGTACTTC CASSLSWTGAYEQYF
16 . TRBD1 TRBJ1-2 TRBV19 TGTGCCAGCACTCCGGGACAGGGAGGGGGATCCTATGGCTACACCTTC CASTPGQGGGSYGYTF
15 . TRBD2 TRBJ2-1 TRBV7-2 TGTGCCAGCAGCCCCCGTGGCGGGGGGTACAATGAGCAGTTCTTC CASSPRGGGYNEQFF